The next 26 T cell receptor beta chains were all read from a single sample in a study of T cells and Merkel cell carcinoma outcomes. Libraries were prepared by immunoSEQ multiplex PCR; TCRdb keeps only in-frame clonotypes and omits some of them. The repertoire has over 15,000 clones, 75% to 85% of them found once; the top ten carry around 10%. The sample comprised tumor tissue from Merkel cell carcinoma. Receptors originate from a human donor with Merkel cell carcinoma.

The chain employs TRBV30 and TRBJ2-5; no reliable D call. The V end lost 0 bases, the J end lost 5 bases, and 4 bases lay between the germline ends. Germline CDR1 reads GTSNPN; CDR2 reads SVGIG (reference sequence). The CDR3 loop spans 11 amino acids. The CDR3 reads CAWSVGETQYF. Written as DNA, the CDR3 is TGTGCCTGGAGTGTAGGGGAGACCCAGTACTTC.

The chain links TRBV19 to TRBJ1-5; D call uncertain. The V gene's germline CDR1 is LNHDA and CDR2 SQIVND (reference sequence). Trimming cost V 5 bases and J 3 bases, with 5 bases left between them. The CDR3 is made up of 12 amino acids. CDR3 DNA: TGTGCCAGTAGTCACTTCAATCAGCCCCAGCATTTT. Translating gives CASSHFNQPQHF.

This clone appeared once. The chain has TRBV11-3 and TRBJ2-3, with 9 bases lining up with TRBD1. The CDR3 has 14 amino acids. Germline CDR1 and CDR2: SGHNT and YENEEA. The V and J ends lost 5 bases and 5 bases, in that order; junction bases with no gene match: 5. The CDR3 spells CASSKTGGVDTQYF. DNA for the CDR3: TGTGCCAGCAGCAAGACAGGGGGGGTAGATACGCAGTATTTT.

This chain connects TRBV6-5 to TRBJ1-1; no reliable D call. CDR3 length: 12 amino acids. Per germline, CDR1 MNHEY and CDR2 SVGAGI. V shed 2 bases and J shed 6 bases, with 7 bases lying between them. CDR3 nucleotide sequence: TGTGCCAGCAGTTACGGCGGTGCTGAAGCTTTCTTT. Its translation: CASSYGGAEAFF.

Comment on this clone: One end of the junction does not line up with germline, which may come from a read error. V is TRBV14 and J is TRBJ2-7, with TRBD1 matching over 9 bases. This CDR3 spans 13 amino acids. Per the germline V gene, CDR1 is SGHDN and CDR2 is FVKESK. The DNA of the CDR3 is TGTGCCAGCAGCCAAGGCTACCGGGACAGGGAGTTCTTC. Encoded protein: CASSQGYRDREFF.

This chain links TRBV5-5 with TRBJ2-7, with 12 bases identical to TRBD2. This CDR3 spans 17 amino acids. From germline, CDR1 is SGHKS and CDR2 YYEKEE (reference sequence). The J segment lost 0 bases and the V segment lost 4 bases, leaving 8 bases of the junction unmatched. The CDR3 DNA follows: TGTGCCAGCAGCCCCTCTAGCGGGAGGGCCCGCTCCTACGAGCAGTACTTC. Its protein product is CASSPSSGRARSYEQYF.

This chain links TRBV2 with TRBJ1-1; possible D gene TRBD1, 6 bases. This CDR3 comprises 16 residues. CDR1 SNHLY and CDR2 FYNNEI come from the germline V gene. Trimming stripped 6 bases from V and 5 bases from J, with 22 bases between. CDR3 DNA sequence: TGTGCCAGCAGGCCTACCCGGGACAAGGGGAGTACTGAAGCTTTCTTT. Translated, it gives CASRPTRDKGSTEAFF.

This clone was observed a handful of times. As DNA, the CDR3 is TGTGCCAGCAGTGTGGCAGGGCCCAACACTGAAGCTTTCTTT. Residues: CASSVAGPNTEAFF. The V and J genes are TRBV2 and TRBJ1-1; D perhaps matches TRBD1 (5 bases). This CDR3 is built from 14 residues. V shed 4 bases and J shed 2 bases, with 11 bases lying between them. Germline CDR1 SNHLY, CDR2 FYNNEI.

This clone was seen just once. V and J are TRBV18 and TRBJ2-7; 9 nucleotides line up with TRBD2. J was trimmed by 4 bases and V by 1 base; bases with no gene match: 8. This CDR3 region has 16 residues. Germline V CDR1 and CDR2: KGHSH, LQKENI. Here the CDR3 DNA reads TGTGCCAGCTCACCACTGGCTAGCGGGAATTATTACGAGCAGTACTTC. It yields the protein CASSPLASGNYYEQYF.

The chain links TRBV6-6 to TRBJ1-1; D not certain. V shed 8 bases and J shed 1 base, with 5 bases lying between them. This CDR3 region has 11 residues. The V gene's germline CDR1 is MNHNY and CDR2 SVGAGI (reference sequence). CDR3 protein: CASLRNTEAFF. The DNA of the CDR3 is TGTGCCAGCCTCCGGAACACTGAAGCTTTCTTT.

The gene calls are TRBV9 and TRBJ1-1, with TRBD1 matching 10 bases. The CDR3 consists of 14 residues. The V and J ends lost 3 bases and 7 bases, in that order; junction bases with no gene match: 6. Germline loops: CDR1 SGDLS, CDR2 YYNGEE. The CDR3 DNA sequence: TGTGCCAGCAGCGCCAGGACAGGGGGTGGTGAAGCTTTCTTT. It translates to CASSARTGGGEAFF.

Comment on this clone: Relative to the germline gene, one junction end is altered; a read error may explain this. The V call is TRBV11-2, the J call TRBJ1-2; D is ambiguous. This CDR3 region has 13 residues. The germline gives CDR1 SGHAT, CDR2 FQNNGV. The CDR3 DNA reads as TGTACCAGCAGCACTCAAGGGATCAGTCGCTACACCTTC. Its protein is CTSSTQGISRYTF.

The genes are TRBV10-3 and TRBJ1-1, with 9 bases lining up with TRBD1. With V trimmed by 0 bases and J by 4 bases, 9 bases remained unmatched. The CDR3 length is 17 residues. The germline CDR1 and CDR2 sequences are ENHRY and SYGVKD. The CDR3 reads CAISESIGGTGPTEAFF. In nucleotides, the CDR3 is TGTGCCATCAGTGAGTCGATCGGGGGGACAGGGCCCACTGAAGCTTTCTTT.

This chain uses TRBV29-1 with TRBJ1-2, with 9 bases aligning to TRBD1. Germline loops: CDR1 SQVTM, CDR2 ANQGSEA. Unmatched junction bases numbered 7, after V lost 6 bases and J lost 8 bases. The CDR3 covers 12 residues. This chain's CDR3 is CSVEQGARGYTF. The CDR3 DNA follows: TGCAGCGTCGAACAGGGGGCAAGGGGCTACACCTTC.

The CDR3 nucleotides are TGTGCCAGCAGTTACGCGGGGGCCTACGAGCAGTACTTC. Amino acid sequence: CASSYAGAYEQYF. The chain recombines TRBV6-5 with TRBJ2-7; 7 bases agree with TRBD2. V shed 2 bases, J shed 2 bases, and the junction held 0 bases outside the gene matches. Germline CDR1 and CDR2: MNHEY and SVGAGI. The CDR3 length is 13 residues.

The chain links TRBV5-1 to TRBJ2-1; D might be TRBD2 (6 bases). The CDR3 totals 15 residues. Trimming cost V 0 bases and J 2 bases, with 9 bases left between them. Per germline, CDR1 SGHRS and CDR2 YFSETQ. The DNA of the CDR3 is TGCGCCAGCAGCTTGGTTCCTAGCGCCTACAATGAGCAGTTCTTC. It encodes CASSLVPSAYNEQFF.

The rearrangement uses TRBV25-1 and TRBJ2-3, with 11 bases fitting TRBD2. The J segment lost 5 bases and the V segment lost 5 bases, leaving 3 bases of the junction unmatched. Per germline, CDR1 MGHDK and CDR2 SYGVNS. The CDR3 is made up of 14 amino acids. This CDR3 reads CASSRLAGGDTQYF. CDR3 DNA sequence: TGTGCCAGCAGTAGGCTAGCGGGAGGAGATACGCAGTATTTT. The full variable domain, in which reference TRBV25-1 and TRBJ2-3 provide the parts outside the CDR3, is EADIYQTPRYLVIGTGKKITLECSQTMGHDKMYWYQQDPGMELHLIHYSYGVNSTEKGDLSSESTVSRIRTEHFPLTLESARPSHTSQYLCASSRLAGGDTQYFGPGTRLTVL.

This chain connects TRBV11-2 to TRBJ1-1; TRBD1 aligns across 7 bases. The CDR3 is 12 amino acids. The J segment lost 8 bases and the V segment lost 4 bases, leaving 4 bases of the junction unmatched. Germline CDR1 is SGHAT and CDR2 is FQNNGV. The CDR3 DNA follows: TGTGCCAGCAGCTACGGGACAGAAGAAGCTTTCTTT. It yields the protein CASSYGTEEAFF.

The chain recombines TRBV11-2 with TRBJ2-3; D not certain. V was clipped by 0 bases and J by 5 bases, with 3 bases between them. CDR1 and CDR2 (germline): SGHAT, FQNNGV. The CDR3 is made up of 12 amino acids. CDR3 region: CASSLDLDTQYF. The CDR3 DNA reads as TGTGCCAGCAGCTTAGATCTAGATACGCAGTATTTT.

Remarks on this clone: One end of the junction fails to match germline, which may point to a read error. The CDR3 bases are TGTGCCAACAGCTTGATTGCAACTAATGAAAAACTGTTTTTT. Translated: CANSLIATNEKLFF. The chain has TRBV5-6 and TRBJ1-4; D unclear. Germline CDR1 reads SGHDT; CDR2 reads YYEEEE. This CDR3 comprises 14 residues.

CDR3 in DNA: TGTGCCAGCAGCTCCGGGACTAGCGGGACTCATGAGCAGTTCTTC. Translated, it gives CASSSGTSGTHEQFF. The genes are TRBV2 and TRBJ2-1; TRBD2 matches at 13 bases. The CDR3 is 15 residues long. Per germline, CDR1 SNHLY and CDR2 FYNNEI. With V trimmed by 6 bases and J by 8 bases, 7 bases remained unmatched.

This rearrangement joins TRBV7-9 to TRBJ2-5, with D possibly being TRBD1 (6 bases). The germline V gene encodes CDR1 SEHNR and CDR2 FQNEAQ (reference sequence). The CDR3 is made up of 14 amino acids. V lost 5 bases and J 5 bases, leaving 15 bases between the germline ends. In DNA, the CDR3 is TGTGCCAGCAGCCAAAGTTGGGGGCGTGAGACCCAGTACTTC. Translation gives CASSQSWGRETQYF.

This chain uses TRBV4-1 with TRBJ2-7, with 12 nucleotides matching TRBD1. CDR1 and CDR2 from the germline V gene are MGHRA and YSYEKL. The trim removed 1 base at V and 6 bases at J, leaving 7 bases unmatched. The CDR3 has 16 residues. The CDR3: CASSQGMGQGAGEQYF. In DNA, the CDR3 is TGCGCCAGCAGCCAAGGTATGGGACAGGGGGCTGGCGAGCAGTACTTC.

The chain carries TRBV9 and TRBJ2-5; D is ambiguous. CDR1 and CDR2 from the germline V gene are SGDLS and YYNGEE. Trimming cost V 0 bases and J 2 bases, with 11 bases left between them. The CDR3 is 15 residues long. The CDR3 here is CASSVAPAEQETQYF. CDR3 in DNA: TGTGCCAGCAGCGTAGCCCCGGCAGAGCAAGAGACCCAGTACTTC.

The chain links TRBV7-2 to TRBJ1-5; tentatively, D is TRBD1 (5 bases). The CDR3 runs to 15 residues. V gave up 1 base and J gave up 7 bases, with 14 bases separating them. The germline V gene encodes CDR1 SGHTA and CDR2 FQGNSA. This CDR3 is CASSLGGVWRQPQHF. CDR3 sequence (DNA): TGTGCCAGCAGCTTAGGGGGGGTGTGGCGCCAGCCCCAGCATTTT.

This clone was picked up one time. This sequence joins TRBV5-1 and TRBJ1-1, with D maybe TRBD1 (6 bases). The germline V gene has CDR1 SGHRS and CDR2 YFSETQ. CDR3 length: 14 residues. V was pared by 0 bases and J by 5 bases, with 11 bases between. The CDR3: CASSLEGGGTEAFF. As DNA, the CDR3 is TGCGCCAGCAGCTTGGAGGGGGGTGGGACTGAAGCTTTCTTT.